Below, 13 T cell receptor beta chains from the same sample are listed, as sequenced in a study of Ad26.COV2.S vaccination and SARS-CoV-2 variants (dated by TCRdb to the early 2020s). What this sample's treatment or condition label stands for: around 19 received Ad26.COV2.S at low or high dose, single or two shots; 5 received placebo; per-sample allocation not given. Repertoires of vaccine and placebo recipients were sequenced from samples taken on day 63 after the first injection. Library preparation used the immunoSEQ multiplex PCR assay. Imported from immuneACCESS, the table was reduced by TCRdb to in-frame sequences with V and J called. These copies leave out some clones; in studies compared against another copy, an unresolved V gene accounts for under half, and the cause of the remainder is not known. In all, the sample holds about 390,000 clones, and 80% to 90% of those were seen once. The ten most abundant clones make up roughly 3.5% of the sample.

The sequencing here drew on peripheral blood, taken in a trial of Ad26.COV2.S vaccine versus placebo. Receptor source: a person aged 18-65 years who received the Ad26.COV2.S COVID-19 vaccine or a placebo.

This chain connects TRBV5-4 to TRBJ1-1; TRBD1 is a possible D gene (5 bases). Deletions cut 4 bases from V and 0 bases from J, with 16 bases between. The CDR3 runs to 16 residues. From germline, CDR1 is SGHNT and CDR2 YYREEE (reference sequence). In nucleotides, the CDR3 is TGTGCCAGCAGCCCGGCCCCGACAGATATGAACACTGAAGCTTTCTTT. Residues: CASSPAPTDMNTEAFF.

This chain links TRBV12-3 or TRBV12-4 with TRBJ1-2; D unresolved. This CDR3 is built from 13 residues. The germline V and J ends were trimmed by 3 bases and 6 bases, with 11 bases remaining between them. CDR3 sequence (DNA): TGTGCCAGCAGTTTTTCCGGGGTGAATGGCTACACCTTC. It is translated as CASSFSGVNGYTF.

This clone was detected only once. This sequence joins TRBV11-1 and TRBJ2-7, with D unclear. V shed 5 bases and J shed 7 bases, with 15 bases lying between them. Germline V CDR1 and CDR2: SGHAT, FQDESV (reference sequence). The CDR3 consists of 13 residues. The CDR3 region is CASSLTTAWEQYF. In DNA, the CDR3 is TGTGCCAGCAGCCTGACAACGGCTTGGGAGCAGTACTTC.

This rearrangement joins TRBV7-2 to TRBJ2-3, with TRBD1 matching over 7 bases. This CDR3 has 15 amino acids. The germline V gene has CDR1 SGHTA and CDR2 FQGNSA. V was clipped by 7 bases and J by 1 base; unmatched bases: 8. CDR3 sequence reads: CASTVDRAGTDTQYF. In nucleotides, the CDR3 is TGTGCCAGCACCGTAGACAGGGCTGGCACAGATACGCAGTATTTT.

The V and J genes are TRBV2 and TRBJ2-5, with a possible D match to TRBD1 (6 bases). V lost 8 bases to trimming and J lost 2 bases, with 12 bases between them. Looked up from germline, CDR1 is SNHLY and CDR2 is FYNNEI. The CDR3 is 13 residues long. The DNA of the CDR3 is TGTGCCAGCTCTGGGGGCAGTCAAGAGACCCAGTACTTC. It specifies CASSGGSQETQYF. Variable domain in full (rest from reference TRBV2 and TRBJ2-5): EPEVTQTPSHQVTQMGQEVILRCVPISNHLYFYWYRQILGQKVEFLVSFYNNEISEKSEIFDDQFSVERPDGSNFTLKIRSTKLEDSAMYFCASSGGSQETQYFGPGTRLLVL.

This clone has a single count. The chain employs TRBV19 and TRBJ1-2; 12 bases are shared with TRBD1. Germline CDR1 is LNHDA and CDR2 is SQIVND (reference sequence). There are 16 residues in the CDR3. Trimming removed 6 bases from V and 6 bases from J; junction bases left unmatched: 11. CDR3 in DNA: TGTGCCAGTAGCATTAGGGGGACAGGGGGCCGGGATGGCTACACCTTC. This encodes CASSIRGTGGRDGYTF.

V is TRBV7-9 and J is TRBJ2-3; D call uncertain. V was pared by 5 bases and J by 4 bases, with 10 bases between. The length of the CDR3 is 13 residues. Germline values: CDR1 SEHNR, CDR2 FQNEAQ (reference sequence). The CDR3 loop reads CASSISEPDTQYF. For the CDR3, the DNA is TGTGCCAGCAGCATCTCCGAGCCAGATACGCAGTATTTT.

This chain links TRBV25-1 with TRBJ1-1, with 8 bases matching TRBD1. Germline CDR1 reads MGHDK; CDR2 reads SYGVNS. V lost 4 bases and J lost 1; bases outside the gene matches: 5. This CDR3 comprises 15 residues. The CDR3 sequence is CASSVGTGENTEAFF. The CDR3 DNA reads as TGTGCCAGCAGTGTTGGGACAGGAGAGAACACTGAAGCTTTCTTT.

The CDR3 sequence is CASGNRGLNTEAFF. DNA of the CDR3: TGTGCCAGCGGAAACAGGGGGCTGAACACTGAAGCTTTCTTT. This chain connects TRBV21-1 to TRBJ1-1; the table's D gene call, TRBD1, was not cross checked with the DNA. TRBV21-1 is described as a pseudogene. The CDR3 runs 14 residues.

V is TRBV4-1 and J is TRBJ2-2; D gene uncertain. V shed 1 base and J shed 5 bases, with 8 bases lying between them. Germline CDR1 and CDR2: MGHRA and YSYEKL. The CDR3 has 14 amino acids. CDR3 coding DNA: TGCGCCAGCAGCCAAGCCCGAGTGACCGGGGAGCTGTTTTTT. Its protein product is CASSQARVTGELFF.

The V call is TRBV4-1, the J call TRBJ1-4, with no clear D. CDR1 and CDR2 from the germline V gene are MGHRA and YSYEKL. The CDR3 runs 15 residues. Trimming stripped 1 base from V and 10 bases from J, with 16 bases between. CDR3 coding DNA: TGCGCCAGCAGCCAAGCGCCGCCAATCTTGGGAAAACTGTTTTTT. Translating it yields CASSQAPPILGKLFF.

This sequence joins TRBV12-3 or TRBV12-4 and TRBJ2-1, with TRBD2 as a possible D gene (5 bases). The CDR3 extends over 13 amino acids. V lost 5 bases and J 6 bases, leaving 11 bases between the germline ends. The CDR3 DNA sequence: TGTGCCAGCAGTAATAAGGACTTCAATGAGCAGTTCTTC. Translated: CASSNKDFNEQFF.

The rearrangement uses TRBV19 and TRBJ1-1, with TRBD1 matching 8 bases. The germline gives CDR1 LNHDA, CDR2 SQIVND (reference sequence). J lost 4 bases, V lost 10 bases, and 8 bases had no gene match. This CDR3 has 13 amino acids. In nucleotides, the CDR3 is TGTGCCACCTCGGACAGGGCGGTCACTGAAGCTTTCTTT. Translating gives CATSDRAVTEAFF.